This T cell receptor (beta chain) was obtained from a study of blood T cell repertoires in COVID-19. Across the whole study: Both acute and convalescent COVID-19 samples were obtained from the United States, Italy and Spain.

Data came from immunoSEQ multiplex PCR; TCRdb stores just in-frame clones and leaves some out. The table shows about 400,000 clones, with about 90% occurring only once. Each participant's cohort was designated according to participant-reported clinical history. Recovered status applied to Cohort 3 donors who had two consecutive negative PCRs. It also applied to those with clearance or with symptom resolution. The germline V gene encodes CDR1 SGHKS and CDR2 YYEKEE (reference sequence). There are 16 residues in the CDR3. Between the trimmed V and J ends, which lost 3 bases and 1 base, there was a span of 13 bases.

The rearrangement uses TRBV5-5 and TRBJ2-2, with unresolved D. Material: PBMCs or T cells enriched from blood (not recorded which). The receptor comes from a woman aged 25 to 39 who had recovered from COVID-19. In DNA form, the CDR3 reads TGTGCCAGCAGCTCCCTAGATGCCAGGAACACCGGGGAGCTGTTTTTT. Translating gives CASSSLDARNTGELFF. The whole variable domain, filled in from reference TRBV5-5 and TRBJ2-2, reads DAGVTQSPTHLIKTRGQQVTLRCSPISGHKSVSWYQQVLGQGPQFIFQYYEKEERGRGNFPDRFSARQFPNYSSELNVNALLLGDSALYLCASSSLDARNTGELFFGEGSRLTVL.